A single sample gave rise to the 27 T cell receptor beta chains below, sequenced in a study of blood T cell repertoires in COVID-19. Produced via immunoSEQ multiplex PCR; TCRdb's table is partial and in-frame only. The sample carries some 270,000 clones, under 90% recorded once. The source material was PBMCs or T cells enriched from blood (not recorded which). The origin of the receptors is a woman aged 55 to 70 who had recovered from COVID-19.

V gene TRBV24-1 combines with J gene TRBJ1-5; no definite D call. CDR1 KGHDR and CDR2 SFDVKD come from the germline V gene. The CDR3 runs 14 residues. With 2 bases removed from V and 4 bases from J, the gap between germline ends came to 8 bases. The CDR3 DNA sequence: TGTGCCACCAGTGATTATTTGAGGAATCAGCCCCAGCATTTT. Its protein product is CATSDYLRNQPQHF.

The chain has TRBV29-1 and TRBJ1-1, with 8 bases identical to TRBD1. J lost 7 bases, V lost 7 bases, and 11 bases had no gene match. CDR1 and CDR2 from the germline V gene are SQVTM and ANQGSEA. The CDR3 spans 13 residues. This chain's CDR3 is CSGSHRGSDEAFF. The CDR3 coding sequence is TGCAGCGGATCGCACAGGGGGTCTGATGAAGCTTTCTTT.

The V gene is TRBV7-3, the J gene TRBJ2-1; D is perhaps TRBD1 (5 bases). Trimming left V 5 bases short and J 0 bases short, with 11 bases between. The CDR3 sequence is 15 residues long. Germline values: CDR1 SGHTA, CDR2 FQGTGA. DNA of the CDR3: TGTGCCAGCAGCAAACAGGTTAGCTCCTACAATGAGCAGTTCTTC. As protein: CASSKQVSSYNEQFF.

The chain has TRBV27 and TRBJ1-1; 8 positions agree with TRBD1. The J segment lost 6 bases and the V segment lost 2 bases, leaving 11 bases of the junction unmatched. This CDR3 spans 16 amino acids. CDR1 MNHEY and CDR2 SMNVEV come from the germline V gene (reference sequence). CDR3 amino acids: CASSLRAGGTNSEAFF. For the CDR3, the DNA is TGTGCCAGCAGTTTAAGGGCAGGGGGCACTAACTCTGAAGCTTTCTTT.

The J gene is TRBJ2-2, the V gene TRBV9, with D possibly matching TRBD2 (7 bases). CDR1 SGDLS and CDR2 YYNGEE come from the germline V gene. The V and J ends lost 3 bases and 7 bases respectively, with 16 bases between them. The CDR3 length is 15 residues. Written as DNA, the CDR3 is TGTGCCAGCAGCGCCCCGGGGGGCGGGAGCGGGGAGCTGTTTTTT. Protein product: CASSAPGGGSGELFF.

V gene TRBV10-1 combines with J gene TRBJ2-1; 15 bases are shared with TRBD2. V lost 2 bases, J lost 4 bases, and 9 bases stayed unmatched. Germline CDR1 WNHNN, CDR2 SYGVQD (reference sequence). This CDR3 has 19 amino acids. The CDR3 DNA reads TGCGCCAGCAGTGAGGGGACTAGCGGGGGGCGCAATATGTACAATGAGCAGTTCTTC. Its protein is CASSEGTSGGRNMYNEQFF.

CDR3 sequence (DNA): TGTGCCAGCAGTCGGGTGGGGCGGGGAGATACGCAGTATTTT. Amino acids: CASSRVGRGDTQYF. The rearrangement uses TRBV28 and TRBJ2-3; D is perhaps TRBD2 (6 bases). Per germline, CDR1 MDHEN and CDR2 SYDVKM. This CDR3 region has 14 residues. Trimming shortened V by 5 bases and J by 5 bases, and 14 bases separated the two germline ends.

The chain is built from TRBV7-9 and TRBJ2-1; TRBD1 might be the D (5 bases). Trimming shortened V by 2 bases and J by 9 bases, and 11 bases separated the two germline ends. CDR3 size: 13 residues. The germline gives CDR1 SEHNR, CDR2 FQNEAQ (reference sequence). CDR3 sequence reads: CASSLMDTGEQFF. The CDR3 nucleotides read TGTGCCAGCAGCTTAATGGACACCGGTGAGCAGTTCTTC.

CDR3 region: CASRSPVLGTDTQYF. CDR3 bases: TGTGCCAGCAGGTCCCCGGTTTTGGGCACAGATACGCAGTATTTT. The J gene is TRBJ2-3, the V gene TRBV6-5; D gene unclear. V lost 6 bases, J lost 1 base, and 14 bases lay in between. The germline CDR1 and CDR2 sequences are MNHEY and SVGAGI. This CDR3 has 15 amino acids.

This chain connects TRBV18 to TRBJ1-3; 9 bases map to TRBD1. The trim removed 5 bases at V and 0 bases at J, leaving 2 bases unmatched. Germline V gene lookup returns CDR1 KGHSH and CDR2 LQKENI. The CDR3 has 15 residues. CDR3 coding DNA: TGTGCCAGCTCAGGACAGGGGACCTCTGGAAACACCATATATTTT. Amino acid sequence: CASSGQGTSGNTIYF.

The chain joins TRBV7-6 to TRBJ2-1; D is perhaps TRBD2 (5 bases). This CDR3 spans 16 amino acids. V was trimmed by 5 bases and J by 0 bases, leaving 14 bases between them. Germline V gives CDR1 SGHVS, CDR2 FNYEAQ. The CDR3 coding sequence is TGTGCCAGCAGCGTTAGCGATCAAAGCTCCTACAATGAGCAGTTCTTC. Residues: CASSVSDQSSYNEQFF.

The rearrangement links TRBV4-1 to TRBJ1-5, with 9 bases identical to TRBD1. J gave up 4 bases and V 4 bases, and 8 bases lay outside the gene matches. Germline V gene data show CDR1 as MGHRA and CDR2 as YSYEKL. CDR3 length: 16 amino acids. DNA of the CDR3: TGCGCCAGCAGCCTATGGACAGGGGCGATAAATCAGCCCCAGCATTTT. Its protein is CASSLWTGAINQPQHF.

A word on this clone: Relative to the germline gene, one junction end is altered; a read error may explain this. The V call is TRBV9, the J call TRBJ1-1; 10 bases agree with TRBD1. Germline V CDR1 and CDR2: SGDLS, YYNGEE. The CDR3 spans 15 residues. The CDR3: CSVSGQGDMNTEAFF. The CDR3 nucleotides are TGCTCCGTCTCAGGACAGGGGGACATGAACACTGAAGCTTTCTTT.

The chain employs TRBV29-1 and TRBJ1-3, with 7 bases matching TRBD1. Germline trimming cut 4 bases from V and 4 bases from J; bases unmatched to any gene: 7. Per the germline V gene, CDR1 is SQVTM and CDR2 is ANQGSEA. CDR3 length: 14 residues. The CDR3 sequence is CSVGGGTAGNTIYF. CDR3 DNA: TGCAGCGTTGGAGGGGGGACAGCGGGAAACACCATATATTTT. The whole variable domain, filled in from reference TRBV29-1 and TRBJ1-3, reads SAVISQKPSRDICQRGTSLTIQCQVDSQVTMMFWYRQQPGQSLTLIATANQGSEATYESGFVIDKFPISRPNLTFSTLTVSNMSPEDSSIYLCSVGGGTAGNTIYFGEGSWLTVV.

The V call is TRBV11-3, the J call TRBJ2-3; 9 bases fit TRBD2. The CDR3 consists of 19 residues. The germline V gene has CDR1 SGHNT and CDR2 YENEEA. The trim removed 5 bases at V and 0 bases at J, leaving 15 bases unmatched. CDR3 nucleotide sequence: TGTGCCAGCAGCCGTCGTGGGCTAGCGGGAAGGAGGAGCACAGATACGCAGTATTTT. As protein: CASSRRGLAGRRSTDTQYF.

The CDR3 nucleotides read TGTGCCAGCAGTTGGTTGGACTCGAGCTCCTACAATGAGCAGTTCTTC. It encodes CASSWLDSSSYNEQFF. The rearrangement links TRBV28 to TRBJ2-1; TRBD2 is a possible D gene (5 bases). Per germline, CDR1 MDHEN and CDR2 SYDVKM. The CDR3 is 16 residues long. The germline V and J ends were trimmed by 4 bases and 0 bases, with 13 bases remaining between them.

The rearrangement links TRBV30 to TRBJ2-1; 8 bases match TRBD1. The V segment lost 2 bases and the J segment 4 bases; nucleotides outside the gene matches: 4. CDR1 is GTSNPN and CDR2 is SVGIG in the germline V gene (reference sequence). This CDR3 contains 14 residues. DNA for the CDR3: TGTGCCTGGAGTACCCGGACAGGGTACAATGAGCAGTTCTTC. This encodes CAWSTRTGYNEQFF.

The chain carries TRBV9 and TRBJ2-1, with TRBD2 identical over 8 bases. The CDR3 contains 20 residues. With 3 bases clipped from V and 3 bases from J, the junction kept 20 bases outside the gene matches. Germline CDR1 reads SGDLS; CDR2 reads YYNGEE. The DNA of the CDR3 is TGTGCCAGCAGCGCGACGGTCGAGGTAAGCGGGAGATCTTTCTACAATGAGCAGTTCTTC. Translating it yields CASSATVEVSGRSFYNEQFF.

The chain carries TRBV10-3 and TRBJ1-5; D is ambiguous. The CDR3 is made up of 16 amino acids. Looked up from germline, CDR1 is ENHRY and CDR2 is SYGVKD. Trimming stripped 3 bases from V and 0 bases from J, with 12 bases between. CDR3 DNA sequence: TGTGCCATCAGTGAAGGATGGGCAAATAGCAATCAGCCCCAGCATTTT. Translating gives CAISEGWANSNQPQHF.

The chain recombines TRBV5-1 with TRBJ1-2, with 9 bases identical to TRBD1. CDR1 is SGHRS and CDR2 is YFSETQ in the germline V gene. J was trimmed by 2 bases and V by 4 bases; bases with no gene match: 9. This CDR3 comprises 16 residues. The CDR3 DNA reads as TGCGCCAGCAGCCCTCGACAGGGGGGTTCCAACTATGGCTACACCTTC. Residues: CASSPRQGGSNYGYTF.

The CDR3 bases are TGTGCCAGCAGCGTAGGCTCAGGGGGCATTTATGGCTACACCTTC. Amino acids: CASSVGSGGIYGYTF. The rearrangement joins TRBV9 to TRBJ1-2; 8 positions agree with TRBD1. The germline gives CDR1 SGDLS, CDR2 YYNGEE. The CDR3 runs 15 residues. The J segment lost 5 bases and the V segment lost 0 bases, leaving 6 bases of the junction unmatched.

The chain uses TRBV10-3 and TRBJ1-2; D not resolved. Between the trimmed V and J ends, which lost 3 bases and 6 bases, there was a span of 8 bases. The V gene's germline CDR1 is ENHRY and CDR2 SYGVKD. The CDR3 runs to 12 residues. CDR3 nucleotide sequence: TGTGCCATCAGTGACAACGGGAATGGCTACACCTTC. This encodes CAISDNGNGYTF.

The chain's CDR3 is CASSPRLRLGSPLHF. In DNA, the CDR3 is TGTGCCAGTAGTCCTCGCCTCAGGTTAGGATCACCCCTCCACTTT. The V and J genes are TRBV19 and TRBJ1-6; no definite D call. Germline CDR1 reads LNHDA; CDR2 reads SQIVND (reference sequence). The ends were cut back, 5 bases at V and 10 bases at J, with 18 bases in the middle. The CDR3 totals 15 residues.

V usage is TRBV10-2 and J usage is TRBJ1-3; 8 bases align to TRBD1. V was pared by 11 bases and J by 0 bases, with 12 bases of the junction left unmatched. The germline CDR1 and CDR2 sequences are WSHSY and SAAADI. The CDR3 extends over 16 amino acids. Written as DNA, the CDR3 is TGCGCCGCGGCCCGGGACAGGTCTTTCTCTGGAAACACCATATATTTT. It translates to CAAARDRSFSGNTIYF.

The chain carries TRBV7-9 and TRBJ2-7; D gene ambiguous. In germline, CDR1 is SEHNR, CDR2 FQNEAQ (reference sequence). This CDR3 contains 13 residues. V lost 1 base and J lost 4, with 8 bases in between. The CDR3 region has the DNA TGTGCCAGCAGCTTAGAACTTAGATACGAGCAGTACTTC. Amino acids: CASSLELRYEQYF. The full variable domain, in which reference TRBV7-9 and TRBJ2-7 provide the parts outside the CDR3, is DTGVSQNPRHKITKRGQNVTFRCDPISEHNRLYWYRQTLGQGPEFLTYFQNEAQLEKSRLLSDRFSAERPKGSFSTLEIQRTEQGDSAMYLCASSLELRYEQYFGPGTRLTVT.

This clone was seen once. The rearrangement uses TRBV5-4 and TRBJ1-5, with D perhaps TRBD1 (6 bases). CDR3 size: 14 residues. Looked up from germline, CDR1 is SGHNT and CDR2 is YYREEE (reference sequence). Trimming removed 4 bases from V and 4 bases from J, with 12 bases in between. CDR3 sequence reads: CASSRKGGNQPQHF. The DNA of the CDR3 is TGTGCCAGCAGCCGGAAAGGGGGAAATCAGCCCCAGCATTTT. The whole variable domain, remainder taken from reference TRBV5-4 and TRBJ1-5, is ETGVTQSPTHLIKTRGQQVTLRCSSQSGHNTVSWYQQALGQGPQFIFQYYREEENGRGNFPPRFSGLQFPNYSSELNVNALELDDSALYLCASSRKGGNQPQHFGDGTRLSIL.

The rearrangement joins TRBV7-8 to TRBJ2-1, with 9 bases fitting TRBD1. The junction had 4 bases not matched to a gene; V was cut back by 1 base and J by 15 bases. The CDR3 spans 12 residues. Per the germline V gene, CDR1 is SGHVS and CDR2 is FQNEAQ. Here the CDR3 DNA reads TGTGCCAGCAGCTTAGACAGACAGGGGGGGTTCTTC. Translation: CASSLDRQGGFF.